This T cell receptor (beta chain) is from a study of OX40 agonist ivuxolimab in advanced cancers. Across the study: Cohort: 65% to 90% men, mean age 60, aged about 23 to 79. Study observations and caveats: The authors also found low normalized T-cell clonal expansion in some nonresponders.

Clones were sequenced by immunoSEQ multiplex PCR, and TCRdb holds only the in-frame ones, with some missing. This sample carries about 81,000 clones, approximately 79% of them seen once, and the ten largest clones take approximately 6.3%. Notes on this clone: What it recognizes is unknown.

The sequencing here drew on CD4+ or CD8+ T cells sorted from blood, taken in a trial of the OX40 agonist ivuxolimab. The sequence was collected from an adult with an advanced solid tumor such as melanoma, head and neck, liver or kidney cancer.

The CDR3 region has the DNA TGTGCCAGCAGCTTAAGGTCGCAGAGCTCTGGAAACACCATATATTTT. It is translated as CASSLRSQSSGNTIYF. The rearrangement uses TRBV7-3 and TRBJ1-3; no reliable D call. The CDR3 runs to 16 residues. Germline CDR1 and CDR2: SGHTA and FQGTGA. Trimming pared 1 base from V and 0 bases from J, leaving 10 bases between.